A selection of T cell receptor beta chains follows, all from one sample in a study of persistence of HIV-infected CD4 T cells. Antigens for these TCRs are unknown. Clones were read by immunoSEQ multiplex PCR, and TCRdb kept only the in-frame ones, dropping some. Of about 25,000 clones listed, under 80% are singletons. Material: CD4+ T cells sorted from PBMCs after 18-hour stimulation, obtained from a patient who received antiretroviral therapy. The receptors derive from an adult man with HIV who was CMV-seropositive. CDR3s include the opening cysteine and the closing phenylalanine or tryptophan. Fields, in order: clone size, V gene, D gene, J gene, CDR3 DNA, CDR3 protein. D genes are given only for firm matches. The listing skips clone size in some rows; elsewhere it reads once, few, many or a size class.

size: .; V: TRBV3-1/TRBV3-2; D: .; J: TRBJ1-2; DNA: TGTGCCAGCAGCCAAGGGACAGTTAACTATGGCTACACCTTC; CDR3: CASSQGTVNYGYTF
size: .; V: TRBV6-5; D: .; J: TRBJ2-5; DNA: TGTGCCAGCAGTTACGGGGGGATGGGCAGGACCCAGTACTTC; CDR3: CASSYGGMGRTQYF
size: few; V: TRBV4-1; D: .; J: TRBJ1-6; DNA: TGCGCCAGCAGCCAATCGGAACAGCGCTATAATTCACCCCTCCACTTT; CDR3: CASSQSEQRYNSPLHF
size: .; V: TRBV5-8; D: TRBD1; J: TRBJ2-7; DNA: TGTGCCAGCACCTCGAGGGACAGTCCCTACGAGCAGTACTTC; CDR3: CASTSRDSPYEQYF
size: .; V: TRBV24-1; D: .; J: TRBJ2-3; DNA: TGTGCCACCAGTGACGCCGTAGGGCTGATAGATACGCAGTATTTT; CDR3: CATSDAVGLIDTQYF
size: .; V: TRBV27; D: TRBD1; J: TRBJ2-7; DNA: TGTGCCAGCAGTCTAAGTTTGGATGACAGGGGCGAGCAGTACTTC; CDR3: CASSLSLDDRGEQYF
size: .; V: TRBV9; D: TRBD1; J: TRBJ1-5; DNA: TGTGCCAGCAGCGTTAAGAGGGGGCGGAATCAGCCCCAGCATTTT; CDR3: CASSVKRGRNQPQHF
size: few; V: TRBV7-2; D: .; J: TRBJ2-7; DNA: TGTGCCAGCAGCTTAGGAGGGGGGGCTTACGAGCAGTACTTC; CDR3: CASSLGGGAYEQYF
size: .; V: TRBV9; D: .; J: TRBJ1-2; DNA: TGTGCCAGCAGCGTAGAGTCTATTGGGGTACGTGGCTACACCTTC; CDR3: CASSVESIGVRGYTF
size: .; V: TRBV23-1; D: TRBD1; J: TRBJ2-1; DNA: TGCGCCAGCAGTCTCCCGGGAAGTAACAGGGGTAGAACGAATGAGCAGTTCTTC; CDR3: CASSLPGSNRGRTNEQFF
size: .; V: TRBV20-1; D: .; J: TRBJ1-5; DNA: TGCAGTGCTAGTAGGGAGGGGCATCAGCCCCAGCATTTT; CDR3: CSASREGHQPQHF
size: .; V: TRBV3-1/TRBV3-2; D: .; J: TRBJ2-3; DNA: TGTGCCAGCAGCCAAGATCTTGAACGGGGCCGCACAGATACGCAGTATTTT; CDR3: CASSQDLERGRTDTQYF
size: once; V: TRBV7-6; D: TRBD1; J: TRBJ2-3; DNA: TGTGCCAGCAGCGCCCTGCTGAGGGGGCGCGGCACAGATACGCAGTATTTT; CDR3: CASSALLRGRGTDTQYF
size: .; V: TRBV5-1; D: .; J: TRBJ1-2; DNA: TGCGCCAGCCGGGACGGACGCCACTATGGCTACACCTTC; CDR3: CASRDGRHYGYTF
size: .; V: TRBV4-2; D: TRBD2; J: TRBJ2-3; DNA: TGTGCCAGCAGCCAAGATCGCCGGGGGGGGACCCTCTCAAGCACAGATACGCAGTATTTT; CDR3: CASSQDRRGGTLSSTDTQYF
size: once; V: TRBV9; D: TRBD1; J: TRBJ2-7; DNA: TGTGCCAGCAGCGTAGGACAGGGGGCGTCCTACGAGCAGTACTTC; CDR3: CASSVGQGASYEQYF
size: .; V: TRBV24-1; D: .; J: TRBJ2-3; DNA: TGTGCCACCAGTGAAAGGAGGGGGTTGGGAGATACGCAGTATTTT; CDR3: CATSERRGLGDTQYF
size: few; V: TRBV23-1; D: .; J: TRBJ2-3; DNA: TGCGCCAGCAGTCATGTAGCGGGCACAGATACGCAGTATTTT; CDR3: CASSHVAGTDTQYF